This T cell receptor (beta chain) was found in a study of PD-1 blockade in mismatch repair-deficient tumors. As for the study in general: Patients had more than ten mismatch repair-deficient cancer types, all previously treated and progressing. Findings and limits, study-wide: Rapid post-treatment expansion, then contraction, generally preceding radiologic response, marked tumor-resident clones.

This CDR3 region has 15 residues. With 8 bases clipped from V and 1 base from J, the junction kept 7 bases outside the gene matches. Germline lookup yields CDR1 LNHDA and CDR2 SQIVND (reference sequence). The TCR-sequenced patients were a few responders to pembrolizumab. A note on this clone: Antigen unknown.

The data were produced by immunoSEQ multiplex PCR, yet TCRdb's version contains in-frame clones alone and is incomplete. The sample has approximately 100,000 clones, approximately 83% seen once. The sequence came from an adult with mismatch repair-deficient cancer. This specimen was peripheral blood, taken around 8 months after starting pembrolizumab. This rearrangement joins TRBV19 to TRBJ2-7; 11 bases fit TRBD2. The CDR3 reads CASPLLAGESYEQYF. CDR3 nucleotide sequence: TGTGCCAGTCCTTTACTAGCGGGAGAATCCTACGAGCAGTACTTC.